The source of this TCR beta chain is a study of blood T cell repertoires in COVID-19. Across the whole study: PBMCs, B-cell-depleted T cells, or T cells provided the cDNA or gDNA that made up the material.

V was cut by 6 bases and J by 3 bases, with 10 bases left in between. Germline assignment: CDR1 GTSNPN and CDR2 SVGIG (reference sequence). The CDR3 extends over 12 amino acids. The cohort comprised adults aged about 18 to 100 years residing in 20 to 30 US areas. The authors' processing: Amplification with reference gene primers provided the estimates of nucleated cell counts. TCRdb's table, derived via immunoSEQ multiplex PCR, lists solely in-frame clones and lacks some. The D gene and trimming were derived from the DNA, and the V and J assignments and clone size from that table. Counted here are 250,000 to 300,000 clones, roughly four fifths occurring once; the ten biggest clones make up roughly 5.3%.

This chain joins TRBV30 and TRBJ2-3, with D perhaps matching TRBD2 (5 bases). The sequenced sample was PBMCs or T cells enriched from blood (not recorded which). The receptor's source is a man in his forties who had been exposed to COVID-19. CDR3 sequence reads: CACTRLTDTQYF. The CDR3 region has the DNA TGTGCCTGCACTAGACTTACAGATACGCAGTATTTT.